Below are 32 T cell receptor beta chains sequenced from a single sample in a study of identifying expanded T cells in peripheral blood. Method: immunoSEQ multiplex PCR; TCRdb's copy keeps in-frame clones and lacks some. Among 100,000 to 110,000 clones listed, 80% to 90% were seen once. The sequencing sample was made of blood. The receptors were gathered from a person between 18 and 75 years old in good health.

This chain links TRBV19 with TRBJ1-2; D is unclear. V lost 7 bases and J 2 bases, leaving 5 bases between the germline ends. The CDR3 length is 11 residues. The germline V gene encodes CDR1 LNHDA and CDR2 SQIVND (reference sequence). The CDR3, as DNA: TGTGCCAGTAAAATGAACTATGGCTACACCTTC. As protein: CASKMNYGYTF.

The chain is built from TRBV5-4 and TRBJ1-2; 7 bases are a match to TRBD1. Germline V gene lookup returns CDR1 SGHNT and CDR2 YYREEE (reference sequence). Losses at the gene ends were 4 bases for V and 4 bases for J; bases not matched to a gene: 13. This CDR3 spans 16 amino acids. The CDR3 spells CASSPLNGRGSYGYTF. The CDR3 nucleotides are TGTGCCAGCAGCCCCCTTAATGGCAGGGGGTCCTATGGCTACACCTTC.

The chain couples TRBV7-8 to TRBJ2-7; D unclear. The germline V gene encodes CDR1 SGHVS and CDR2 FQNEAQ. The V and J ends lost 1 base and 5 bases respectively, with 9 bases between them. The CDR3 sequence is 13 residues long. The CDR3 DNA reads TGTGCCAGCAGCTTAGGCATTATCGACGAGCAGTACTTC. Translation gives CASSLGIIDEQYF.

The rearrangement joins TRBV7-2 to TRBJ1-1; TRBD1 matches 9 bases. This CDR3 comprises 15 residues. Germline lookup yields CDR1 SGHTA and CDR2 FQGNSA. V lost 6 bases, J lost 4 bases, and 9 bases stayed unmatched. The CDR3 bases are TGTGCCAGCAGGTACACAGGGGGCAAGGGCACTGAAGCTTTCTTT. This gives the protein CASRYTGGKGTEAFF.

For the CDR3, the DNA is TGTGCCTGGAGTGTCCGAGCTCTCTCTGGAAACACCATATATTTT. It encodes CAWSVRALSGNTIYF. The chain employs TRBV30 and TRBJ1-3; D remains ambiguous. The length of the CDR3 is 15 residues. V was cut by 0 bases and J by 0 bases, with 9 bases left in between. Germline CDR1 and CDR2: GTSNPN and SVGIG (reference sequence).

This clone was found once. The chain carries TRBV2 and TRBJ2-5; 9 bases align to TRBD2. In germline, CDR1 is SNHLY, CDR2 FYNNEI. The CDR3 loop spans 14 amino acids. J was trimmed by 3 bases and V by 5 bases; bases with no gene match: 4. CDR3 amino acids: CASSLSGGKETQYF. The DNA of the CDR3 is TGTGCCAGCAGTCTCAGCGGGGGGAAAGAGACCCAGTACTTC.

This clone was detected a few times. The J gene is TRBJ2-7, the V gene TRBV6-5; possibly TRBD1 for D (5 bases). The CDR3 is 14 amino acids. Germline V CDR1 and CDR2: MNHEY, SVGAGI. Trimming pared 2 bases from V and 2 bases from J, leaving 10 bases between. In nucleotides, the CDR3 is TGTGCCAGCAGTTACGTGACAGCCCCCTACGAGCAGTACTTC. This codes for CASSYVTAPYEQYF.

In DNA, the CDR3 is TGCAGCGTGCCCGGAGGGACAGGAGACTATGGCTACACCTTC. The encoded protein is CSVPGGTGDYGYTF. V is TRBV29-1 and J is TRBJ1-2; 8 bases line up with TRBD1. The J segment lost 3 bases and the V segment lost 6 bases, leaving 9 bases of the junction unmatched. CDR1 is SQVTM, CDR2 ANQGSEA, per germline. This CDR3 is built from 14 residues.

The rearrangement links TRBV7-2 to TRBJ1-2; D unresolved. The V end was cut by 5 bases, the J end by 5 bases, with 18 bases between. The CDR3 contains 15 residues. CDR1 is SGHTA and CDR2 is FQGNSA in the germline V gene. The CDR3 here is CASSPHFIGSYGYTF. The CDR3 DNA follows: TGTGCCAGCAGCCCCCATTTTATAGGGAGTTATGGCTACACCTTC. Filled out from reference TRBV7-2 and TRBJ1-2, the complete variable domain reads GAGVSQSPSNKVTEKGKDVELRCDPISGHTALYWYRQSLGQGLEFLIYFQGNSAPDKSGLPSDRFSAERTGGSVSTLTIQRTQQEDSAVYLCASSPHFIGSYGYTFGSGTRLTVV.

This CDR3 is CASSFGYTDTQYF. The CDR3 DNA sequence: TGTGCCAGCAGCTTCGGATACACAGATACGCAGTATTTT. This chain uses TRBV7-2 with TRBJ2-3; D not resolved. The CDR3 is made up of 13 amino acids. Germline-derived CDR1 and CDR2 are SGHTA and FQGNSA. Trimming took 3 bases from V and 2 from J, leaving 6 bases between them.

The chain recombines TRBV5-1 with TRBJ1-6, with 9 bases lining up with TRBD1. Trimming cost V 5 bases and J 10 bases; bases outside gene matches: 4. The length of the CDR3 is 13 residues. The V gene's germline CDR1 is SGHRS and CDR2 YFSETQ. CDR3 nucleotides: TGCGCCAGCAGAGGGACAGGGTTCTCACCCCTCCACTTT. Its translation: CASRGTGFSPLHF.

This clone has a single count. V and J are TRBV20-1 and TRBJ2-5; D is undetermined. V dropped 0 bases and J dropped 5 bases, with 4 bases sitting between them. The germline CDR1 and CDR2 sequences are DFQATT and SNEGSKA (reference sequence). This CDR3 has 11 amino acids. In DNA, the CDR3 is TGCAGTGCTAGAGAAGTGGAGACCCAGTACTTC. It encodes CSAREVETQYF.

The chain has TRBV7-2 and TRBJ2-1; TRBD2 matches at 8 bases. Unmatched junction bases numbered 6, after V lost 5 bases and J lost 3 bases. CDR1 is SGHTA and CDR2 is FQGNSA in the germline V gene. The CDR3 totals 15 residues. CDR3 sequence reads: CASSTSGGVYNEQFF. CDR3 DNA sequence: TGTGCCAGCAGCACTTCCGGGGGGGTCTACAATGAGCAGTTCTTC. The variable domain in full, with the rest retrieved from reference TRBV7-2 and TRBJ2-1, is GAGVSQSPSNKVTEKGKDVELRCDPISGHTALYWYRQSLGQGLEFLIYFQGNSAPDKSGLPSDRFSAERTGGSVSTLTIQRTQQEDSAVYLCASSTSGGVYNEQFFGPGTRLTVL.

V usage is TRBV7-9 and J usage is TRBJ2-1; 7 nucleotides match TRBD2. Trimming cost V 8 bases and J 2 bases; bases outside gene matches: 6. CDR3 length: 14 residues. CDR1 is SEHNR and CDR2 is FQNEAQ in the germline V gene (reference sequence). The CDR3: CASLMAGAYNEQFF. CDR3 DNA: TGTGCCAGCTTAATGGCGGGAGCCTACAATGAGCAGTTCTTC.

In its sample, this clone was seen once. The chain joins TRBV10-3 to TRBJ2-1; 13 bases map to TRBD2. After removal of 3 bases from V and 0 bases from J, the junction contained 5 bases not matched to a gene. CDR1 is ENHRY, CDR2 SYGVKD, per germline. This CDR3 has 18 amino acids. The CDR3 sequence: CAISEPGLAGLSYNEQFF. The DNA of the CDR3 is TGTGCCATCAGTGAACCGGGACTAGCGGGGCTCTCCTACAATGAGCAGTTCTTC.

The V and J genes are TRBV4-2 and TRBJ2-7; no definite D call. Looked up from germline, CDR1 is LGHNA and CDR2 is YNFKEQ. The CDR3 contains 15 residues. Trimming cost V 0 bases and J 7 bases, with 16 bases left between them. The CDR3 sequence is CASSQDSEWSREQYF. In DNA form, the CDR3 reads TGTGCCAGCAGCCAAGACTCCGAGTGGAGTCGAGAGCAGTACTTC.

The rearrangement uses TRBV9 and TRBJ1-1, with a possible D match to TRBD1 (6 bases). The V end lost 0 bases, the J end lost 5 bases, and 14 bases lay between the germline ends. The CDR3 is 15 amino acids. CDR1 is SGDLS and CDR2 is YYNGEE in the germline V gene. The CDR3 loop reads CASSVGPGAFTEAFF. The DNA of the CDR3 is TGTGCCAGCAGCGTAGGACCGGGGGCATTTACTGAAGCTTTCTTT.

This rearrangement joins TRBV5-4 to TRBJ2-1, with 8 positions matching TRBD2. The CDR3 runs to 16 residues. Germline V gene data show CDR1 as SGHNT and CDR2 as YYREEE (reference sequence). With V trimmed by 0 bases and J by 9 bases, 11 bases remained unmatched. CDR3 in DNA: TGTGCCAGCAGCTTGGGTCGGGGAGCGGGAGTGGGTGAGCAGTTCTTC. The encoded protein is CASSLGRGAGVGEQFF.

The chain is built from TRBV9 and TRBJ2-2; D may be TRBD2 (6 bases). The CDR3 sequence is 16 residues long. Germline V CDR1 and CDR2: SGDLS, YYNGEE. V shed 3 bases and J shed 6 bases, with 18 bases lying between them. The CDR3 DNA reads as TGTGCCAGCAGCGCGATTCTAGCGCTGGGTGCCGGGGAGCTGTTTTTT. Its translation is CASSAILALGAGELFF.

The chain uses TRBV11-3 and TRBJ1-2; no definite D call. The V gene lost 2 bases and the J gene lost 6 bases, with 7 bases spanning the gap. This CDR3 has 12 residues. Germline loops: CDR1 SGHNT, CDR2 YENEEA. The CDR3 is CASSLKGNGYTF. The DNA of the CDR3 is TGTGCCAGCAGCTTAAAAGGCAATGGCTACACCTTC.

The chain carries TRBV5-4 and TRBJ1-2; TRBD1 matches at 8 bases. Looked up from germline, CDR1 is SGHNT and CDR2 is YYREEE (reference sequence). CDR3 size: 14 residues. With 0 bases clipped from V and 3 bases from J, the junction kept 1 base outside the gene matches. CDR3 sequence reads: CASSLAGGDYGYTF. As DNA, the CDR3 is TGTGCCAGCAGCTTGGCAGGGGGCGACTATGGCTACACCTTC.

The V and J genes are TRBV19 and TRBJ1-5; the D gene is possibly TRBD1 (6 bases). The CDR3 contains 14 residues. Germline CDR1 is LNHDA and CDR2 is SQIVND (reference sequence). With 8 bases removed from V and 6 bases from J, the gap between germline ends came to 17 bases. CDR3 region: CASDKGDNLQPQHF. The DNA for the CDR3 is TGTGCCAGTGACAAGGGGGACAACCTTCAGCCCCAGCATTTT. The full variable domain, in which reference TRBV19 and TRBJ1-5 provide the parts outside the CDR3, is DGGITQSPKYLFRKEGQNVTLSCEQNLNHDAMYWYRQDPGQGLRLIYYSQIVNDFQKGDIAEGYSVSREKKESFPLTVTSAQKNPTAFYLCASDKGDNLQPQHFGDGTRLSIL.

This sequence joins TRBV9 and TRBJ2-1, with TRBD2 matching 7 bases. Looked up from germline, CDR1 is SGDLS and CDR2 is YYNGEE. V was pared by 0 bases and J by 10 bases, with 10 bases of the junction left unmatched. CDR3 length: 15 residues. CDR3 nucleotides: TGTGCCAGCAGCGTAGACGGACTAGTTTTAGGCGAGCAGTTCTTC. It specifies CASSVDGLVLGEQFF.

V is TRBV5-1 and J is TRBJ1-5; 12 positions match TRBD1. Germline V gene lookup returns CDR1 SGHRS and CDR2 YFSETQ. Unmatched junction bases numbered 6, after V lost 4 bases and J lost 7 bases. This CDR3 is 15 amino acids long. The CDR3 region is CASSPTGTGGQPQHF. CDR3 coding DNA: TGCGCCAGCAGCCCGACCGGGACAGGGGGCCAGCCCCAGCATTTT.

This rearrangement joins TRBV5-4 to TRBJ2-1; TRBD1 matches 7 bases. Unmatched junction bases numbered 13, after V lost 4 bases and J lost 9 bases. The CDR3 loop spans 15 amino acids. The germline V gene has CDR1 SGHNT and CDR2 YYREEE (reference sequence). The CDR3 region is CASSLQGIRLGEQFF. Written as DNA, the CDR3 is TGTGCCAGCAGCCTACAGGGGATTAGGTTGGGTGAGCAGTTCTTC.

The J gene is TRBJ1-2, the V gene TRBV7-9; D remains unclear. Between the trimmed V and J ends, which lost 3 bases and 4 bases, there was a span of 18 bases. Germline V gene sequence: CDR1 SEHNR, CDR2 FQNEAQ (reference sequence). The CDR3 length is 16 residues. The CDR3, as DNA: TGTGCCAGCAGCTTCGGAAGACGACCAGACCTCTATGGCTACACCTTC. This translates into CASSFGRRPDLYGYTF. The full variable domain, completed using reference TRBV7-9 and TRBJ1-2, is DTGVSQNPRHKITKRGQNVTFRCDPISEHNRLYWYRQTLGQGPEFLTYFQNEAQLEKSRLLSDRFSAERPKGSFSTLEIQRTEQGDSAMYLCASSFGRRPDLYGYTFGSGTRLTVV.

The chain uses TRBV11-2 and TRBJ1-2; D is ambiguous. V lost 4 bases and J 4 bases, leaving 7 bases between the germline ends. The CDR3 consists of 12 residues. Per the germline V gene, CDR1 is SGHAT and CDR2 is FQNNGV. The CDR3 loop is CASSSIGYGYTF. In DNA form, the CDR3 reads TGTGCCAGCAGCTCCATAGGCTATGGCTACACCTTC.

This chain connects TRBV7-2 to TRBJ2-1; TRBD2 matches 14 bases. Germline-derived CDR1 and CDR2 are SGHTA and FQGNSA. V lost 3 bases to trimming and J lost 4 bases; unmatched junction nucleotides: 2. The CDR3 is 16 residues long. As DNA, the CDR3 is TGTGCCAGCAGCTTTGGACTAGCGGGAGGATACAATGAGCAGTTCTTC. Translating it yields CASSFGLAGGYNEQFF.

The chain links TRBV5-1 to TRBJ2-7, with TRBD1 as a possible D gene (5 bases). Trimming pared 1 base from V and 2 bases from J, leaving 13 bases between. This CDR3 comprises 15 residues. Germline CDR1 reads SGHRS; CDR2 reads YFSETQ. The CDR3 region is CASSLRQGLPYEQYF. CDR3 DNA: TGCGCCAGCAGCTTGCGGCAGGGTCTACCCTACGAGCAGTACTTC.

The chain joins TRBV7-3 to TRBJ2-3, with TRBD2 matching over 10 bases. Losses at the gene ends were 5 bases for V and 0 bases for J; bases not matched to a gene: 8. Per the germline V gene, CDR1 is SGHTA and CDR2 is FQGTGA. The CDR3 is 17 amino acids. The CDR3 DNA is TGTGCCAGCAGCCCCCTAGCTAGCGGGGGCAGCACAGATACGCAGTATTTT. Its translation: CASSPLASGGSTDTQYF.

CDR3 amino acids: CASSLLGSGTEAFF. In DNA, the CDR3 is TGTGCCAGCAGCTTACTAGGTTCTGGAACTGAAGCTTTCTTT. V usage is TRBV7-6 and J usage is TRBJ1-1; D is unresolved. Germline V CDR1 and CDR2: SGHVS, FNYEAQ. The CDR3 has 14 amino acids. Trimming removed 2 bases from V and 5 bases from J, with 12 bases in between.

J is TRBJ2-2 and V is TRBV7-9; 8 positions agree with TRBD2. This CDR3 is 15 amino acids long. Germline lookup yields CDR1 SEHNR and CDR2 FQNEAQ (reference sequence). V dropped 3 bases and J dropped 4; count of bases not matched to a gene: 4. CDR3 DNA sequence: TGTGCCAGCAGCTTGCGGGAGGTAGTCACCGGGGAGCTGTTTTTT. Translation gives CASSLREVVTGELFF.